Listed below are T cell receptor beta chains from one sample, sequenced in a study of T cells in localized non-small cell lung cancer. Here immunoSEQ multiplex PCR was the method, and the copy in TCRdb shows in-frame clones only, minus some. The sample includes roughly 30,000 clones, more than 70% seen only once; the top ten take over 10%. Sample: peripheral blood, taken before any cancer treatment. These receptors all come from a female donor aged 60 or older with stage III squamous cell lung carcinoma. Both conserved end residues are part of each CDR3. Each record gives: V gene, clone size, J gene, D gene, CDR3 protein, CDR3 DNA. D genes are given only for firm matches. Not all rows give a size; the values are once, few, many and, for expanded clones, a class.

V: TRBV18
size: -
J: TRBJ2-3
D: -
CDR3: CASSSTEGDTQYF
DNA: TGTGCCAGCTCATCGACAGAAGGTGATACGCAGTATTTT

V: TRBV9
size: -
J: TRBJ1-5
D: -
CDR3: CASSVGGEQRPQHF
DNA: TGTGCCAGCAGCGTCGGAGGGGAGCAGAGGCCCCAGCATTTT

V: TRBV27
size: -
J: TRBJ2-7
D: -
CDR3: CASSRGPRGTYEQYF
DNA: TGTGCCAGCAGCCGGGGACCGAGGGGTACCTACGAGCAGTACTTC

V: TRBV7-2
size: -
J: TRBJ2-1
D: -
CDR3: CASSLGLNWQVEGYNEQFF
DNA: TGTGCCAGCAGCTTAGGATTAAATTGGCAAGTAGAGGGTTACAATGAGCAGTTCTTC

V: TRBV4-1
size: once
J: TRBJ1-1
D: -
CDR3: CASSQEIKNTEAFF
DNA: TGCGCCAGCAGCCAAGAGATCAAAAACACTGAAGCTTTCTTT

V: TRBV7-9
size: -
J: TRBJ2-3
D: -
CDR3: CASSRMRIADTQYF
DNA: TGTGCCAGCAGCCGTATGAGGATCGCAGATACGCAGTATTTT

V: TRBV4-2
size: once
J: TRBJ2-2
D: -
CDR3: CASSRGNTGELFF
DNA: TGTGCCAGCAGCCGCGGGAACACCGGGGAGCTGTTTTTT

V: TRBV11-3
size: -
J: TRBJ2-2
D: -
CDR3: CASSLSPFGELFF
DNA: TGTGCCAGCAGCTTATCTCCCTTCGGGGAGCTGTTTTTT

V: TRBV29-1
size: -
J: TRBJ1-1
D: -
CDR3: CSVERDGGTEAFF
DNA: TGCAGCGTTGAGAGGGACGGCGGCACTGAAGCTTTCTTT

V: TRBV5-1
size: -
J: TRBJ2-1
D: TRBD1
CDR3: CASSAGTGGTYNEQFF
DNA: TGCGCCAGCAGCGCGGGGACAGGGGGCACTTACAATGAGCAGTTCTTC

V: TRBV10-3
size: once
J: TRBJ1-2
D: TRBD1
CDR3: CAISETGAQYGYGYTF
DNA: TGTGCCATCAGTGAGACAGGGGCGCAGTATGGGTATGGCTACACCTTC

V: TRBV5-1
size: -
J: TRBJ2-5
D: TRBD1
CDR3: CASSLGQGPETQYF
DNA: TGCGCCAGCAGCCTGGGACAGGGGCCGGAGACCCAGTACTTC

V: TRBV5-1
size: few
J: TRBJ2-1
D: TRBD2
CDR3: CASSGLAGGGDEQFF
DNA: TGCGCCAGCAGCGGACTAGCGGGAGGCGGAGATGAGCAGTTCTTC

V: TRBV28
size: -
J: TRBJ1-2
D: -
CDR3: CASTLYGAAYGYTF
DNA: TGTGCCAGCACCCTTTATGGGGCAGCCTATGGCTACACCTTC

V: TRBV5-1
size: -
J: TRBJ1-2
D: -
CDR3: CASSLEVGHYYGYTF
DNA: TGCGCCAGCAGCTTGGAAGTAGGGCATTACTATGGCTACACCTTC

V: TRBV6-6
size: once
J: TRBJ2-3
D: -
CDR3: CASSYSMRGTDTQYF
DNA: TGTGCCAGCAGTTACTCAATGCGAGGCACAGATACGCAGTATTTT

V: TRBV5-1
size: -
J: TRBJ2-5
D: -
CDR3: CASSLAPGQETQYF
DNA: TGCGCCAGCAGCTTGGCCCCAGGACAAGAGACCCAGTACTTC

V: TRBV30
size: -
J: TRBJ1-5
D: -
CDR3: CAWSTSGSNQPQHF
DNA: TGTGCCTGGAGCACCTCAGGAAGCAATCAGCCCCAGCATTTT

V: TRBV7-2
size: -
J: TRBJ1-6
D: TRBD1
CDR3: CASSRRQGNSPLHF
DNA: TGTGCCAGCAGCCGCCGACAGGGTAATTCACCCCTCCACTTT

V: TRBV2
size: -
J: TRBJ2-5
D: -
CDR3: CASSDRGGPQETQYF
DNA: TGTGCCAGCAGTGATAGGGGGGGCCCCCAAGAGACCCAGTACTTC

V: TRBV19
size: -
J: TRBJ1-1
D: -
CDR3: CASIPGFNTEAFF
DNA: TGTGCCAGTATCCCGGGATTTAACACTGAAGCTTTCTTT

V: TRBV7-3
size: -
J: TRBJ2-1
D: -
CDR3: CASSLMVAAYNEQFF
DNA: TGTGCCAGCAGCTTAATGGTAGCGGCGTACAATGAGCAGTTCTTC

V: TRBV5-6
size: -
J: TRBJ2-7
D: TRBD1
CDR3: CASSFPTGVEEQYF
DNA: TGTGCCAGCAGCTTTCCGACAGGGGTGGAGGAGCAGTACTTC

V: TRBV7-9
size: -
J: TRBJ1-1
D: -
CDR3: CASSPSGIGLTEAFF
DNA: TGTGCCAGCAGCCCCTCCGGGATCGGGTTAACTGAAGCTTTCTTT

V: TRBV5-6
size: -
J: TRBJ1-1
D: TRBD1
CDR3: CASSPSGGMSTEAFF
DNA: TGTGCCAGCAGCCCCTCAGGGGGGATGAGCACTGAAGCTTTCTTT

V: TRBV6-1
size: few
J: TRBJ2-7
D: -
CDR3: CASSEALSGSYEQYF
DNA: TGTGCCAGCAGTGAAGCGCTTTCAGGGTCGTACGAGCAGTACTTC

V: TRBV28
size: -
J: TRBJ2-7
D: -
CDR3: CASSAGDLGRTYEQYF
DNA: TGTGCCAGCAGCGCCGGGGACCTTGGTCGAACCTACGAGCAGTACTTC

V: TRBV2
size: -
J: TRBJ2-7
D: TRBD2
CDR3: CATSRLAGELGEQYF
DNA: TGTGCCACCTCGAGACTAGCGGGAGAGCTGGGCGAGCAGTACTTC

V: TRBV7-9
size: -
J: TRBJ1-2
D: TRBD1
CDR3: CASSPAPWTGDGYTF
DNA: TGTGCCAGCAGCCCCGCCCCATGGACAGGGGATGGCTACACCTTC

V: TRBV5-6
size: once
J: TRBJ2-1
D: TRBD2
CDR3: CASSLVRTSGYNEQFF
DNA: TGTGCCAGCAGCTTGGTTCGGACTAGCGGTTACAATGAGCAGTTCTTC

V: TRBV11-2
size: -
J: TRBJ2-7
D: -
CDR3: CASSFGHSYYEQYF
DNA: TGTGCCAGCAGCTTTGGACACAGCTATTACGAGCAGTACTTC

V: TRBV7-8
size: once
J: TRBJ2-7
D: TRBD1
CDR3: CASSLRQGDLEQYF
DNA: TGTGCCAGCAGCTTGAGACAGGGGGATCTCGAGCAGTACTTC

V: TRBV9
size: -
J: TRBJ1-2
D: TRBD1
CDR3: CASSRGQGIDYGYTF
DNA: TGTGCCAGCAGCAGGGGACAGGGGATCGACTATGGCTACACCTTC

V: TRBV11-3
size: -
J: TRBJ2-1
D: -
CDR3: CASSPEGTSYNEQFF
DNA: TGTGCCAGCAGCCCCGAGGGGACTTCATACAATGAGCAGTTCTTC

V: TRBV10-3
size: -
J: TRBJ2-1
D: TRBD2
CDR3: CAISDGGSNNEQFF
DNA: TGTGCCATCAGTGACGGGGGGAGTAACAATGAGCAGTTCTTC

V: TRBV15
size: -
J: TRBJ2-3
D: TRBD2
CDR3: CATSRGYKAGGADTQYF
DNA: TGTGCCACCAGCAGGGGTTATAAAGCGGGGGGCGCAGATACGCAGTATTTT

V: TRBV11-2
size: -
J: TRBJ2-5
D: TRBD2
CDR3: CASSLEGTSGQETQYF
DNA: TGTGCCAGCAGCTTAGAGGGGACTAGCGGACAAGAGACCCAGTACTTC

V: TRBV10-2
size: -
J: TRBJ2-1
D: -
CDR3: CASTTLAPSYNEQFF
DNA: TGCGCCAGCACCACCCTAGCGCCTTCCTACAATGAGCAGTTCTTC

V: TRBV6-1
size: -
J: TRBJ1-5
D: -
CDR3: CASSGTAQSSNQPQHF
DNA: TGTGCCAGCAGTGGGACAGCACAATCTAGCAATCAGCCCCAGCATTTT

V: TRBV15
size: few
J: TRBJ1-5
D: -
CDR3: CATSSERTGPQHF
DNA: TGTGCCACCAGCAGCGAGAGGACGGGTCCCCAGCATTTT

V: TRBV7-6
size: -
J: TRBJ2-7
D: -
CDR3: CASSLEGGTLAYEQYF
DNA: TGTGCCAGCAGCTTAGAAGGTGGGACACTAGCCTACGAGCAGTACTTC

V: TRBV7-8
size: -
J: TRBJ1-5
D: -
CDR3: CASSGREGLAVEQHF
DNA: TGTGCCAGCAGCGGGCGAGAGGGCCTCGCCGTTGAGCAGCATTTT

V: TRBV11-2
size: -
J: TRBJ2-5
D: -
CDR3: CASSLAGRTKETQYF
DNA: TGTGCCAGCAGCTTGGCGGGCAGGACTAAGGAGACCCAGTACTTC

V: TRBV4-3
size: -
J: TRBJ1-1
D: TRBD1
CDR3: CASSLVLGQPNTEAFF
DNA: TGCGCCAGCTCGCTTGTCCTGGGACAGCCAAACACTGAAGCTTTCTTT

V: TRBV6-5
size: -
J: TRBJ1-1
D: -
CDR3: CASSYYGTANTEAFF
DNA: TGTGCCAGCAGTTATTACGGGACGGCAAACACTGAAGCTTTCTTT

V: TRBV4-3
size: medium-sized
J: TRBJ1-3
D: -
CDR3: CASSQGLAGSSSGNTIYF
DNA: TGCGCCAGCAGCCAAGGCCTTGCCGGGTCCTCTAGTGGAAACACCATATATTTT

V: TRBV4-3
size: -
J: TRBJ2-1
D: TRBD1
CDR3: CASSQGDNRGKWALVGYNEQFF
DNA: TGCGCCAGCAGCCAAGGGGACAACAGGGGAAAATGGGCTTTGGTGGGATACAATGAGCAGTTCTTC

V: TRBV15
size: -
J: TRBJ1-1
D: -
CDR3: CATGRHGLDTEAFF
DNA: TGTGCCACCGGGAGGCACGGCCTAGACACTGAAGCTTTCTTT

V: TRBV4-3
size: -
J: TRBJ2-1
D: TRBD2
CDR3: CASSQEKSGGFYNEQFF
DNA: TGCGCCAGCAGCCAAGAGAAAAGCGGGGGGTTCTACAATGAGCAGTTCTTC

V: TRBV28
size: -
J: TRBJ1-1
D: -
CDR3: CATLGRTEAFF
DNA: TGTGCCACCCTTGGTAGGACTGAAGCTTTCTTT

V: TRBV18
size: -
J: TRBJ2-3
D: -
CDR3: CASSPLQGEWATDTQYF
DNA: TGTGCCAGCTCACCACTCCAGGGCGAGTGGGCCACAGATACGCAGTATTTT